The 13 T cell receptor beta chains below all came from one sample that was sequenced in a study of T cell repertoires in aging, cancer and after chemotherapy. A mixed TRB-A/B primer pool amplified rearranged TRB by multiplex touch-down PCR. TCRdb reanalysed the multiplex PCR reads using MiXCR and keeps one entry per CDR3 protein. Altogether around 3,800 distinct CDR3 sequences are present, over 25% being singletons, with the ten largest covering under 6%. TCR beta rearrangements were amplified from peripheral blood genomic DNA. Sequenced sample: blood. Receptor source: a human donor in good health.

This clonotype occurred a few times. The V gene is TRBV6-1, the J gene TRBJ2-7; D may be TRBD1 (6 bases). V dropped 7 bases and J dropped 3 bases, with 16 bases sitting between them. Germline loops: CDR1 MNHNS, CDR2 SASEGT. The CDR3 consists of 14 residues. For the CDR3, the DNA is TGTGCCAGCATCACCAGGGACACCCTCTACGAGCAGTACTTC. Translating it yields CASITRDTLYEQYF.

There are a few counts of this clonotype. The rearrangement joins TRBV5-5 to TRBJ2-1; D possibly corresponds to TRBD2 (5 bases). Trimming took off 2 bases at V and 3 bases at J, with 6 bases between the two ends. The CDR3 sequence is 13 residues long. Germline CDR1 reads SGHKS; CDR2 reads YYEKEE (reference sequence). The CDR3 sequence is CASSFTSYNEQFF. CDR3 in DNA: TGTGCCAGCAGCTTCACTAGCTACAATGAGCAGTTCTTC.

CDR3 loop: CASSLGLRNYEQYF. CDR3 DNA: TGTGCCAGCAGCTTGGGGCTGAGAAACTACGAGCAGTACTTC. The chain has TRBV5-6 and TRBJ2-7; unclear D gene. CDR1 is SGHDT and CDR2 is YYEEEE in the germline V gene. The CDR3 runs 14 residues. The germline V and J ends were trimmed by 0 bases and 3 bases, with 10 bases remaining between them.

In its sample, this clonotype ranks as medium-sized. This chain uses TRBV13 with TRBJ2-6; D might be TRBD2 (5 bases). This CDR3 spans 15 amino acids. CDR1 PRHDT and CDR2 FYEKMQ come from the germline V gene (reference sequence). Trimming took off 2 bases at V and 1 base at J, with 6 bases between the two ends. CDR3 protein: CASSLRGSGANVLTF. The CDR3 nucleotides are TGTGCCAGCAGCTTACGGGGTTCTGGGGCCAACGTCCTGACTTTC.

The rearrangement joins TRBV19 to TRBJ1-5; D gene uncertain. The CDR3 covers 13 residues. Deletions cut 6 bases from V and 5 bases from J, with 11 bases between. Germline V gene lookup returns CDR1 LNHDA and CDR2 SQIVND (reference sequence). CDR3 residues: CASSDTTYQPQHF. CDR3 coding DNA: TGTGCCAGTAGCGACACAACGTATCAGCCCCAGCATTTT.

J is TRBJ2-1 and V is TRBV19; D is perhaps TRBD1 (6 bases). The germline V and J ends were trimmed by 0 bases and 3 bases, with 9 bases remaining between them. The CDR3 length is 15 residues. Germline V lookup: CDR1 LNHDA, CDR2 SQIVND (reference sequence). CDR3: CASSIEGAVYNEQFF. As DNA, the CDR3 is TGTGCCAGTAGTATAGAGGGGGCCGTCTACAATGAGCAGTTCTTC.

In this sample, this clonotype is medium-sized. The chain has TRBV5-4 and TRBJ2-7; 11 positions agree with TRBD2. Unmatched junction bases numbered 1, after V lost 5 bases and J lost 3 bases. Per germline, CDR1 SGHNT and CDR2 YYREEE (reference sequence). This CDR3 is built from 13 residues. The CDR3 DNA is TGTGCCAGCAGACTAGCGGGGGTCTACGAGCAGTACTTC. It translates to CASRLAGVYEQYF. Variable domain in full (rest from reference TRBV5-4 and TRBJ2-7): ETGVTQSPTHLIKTRGQQVTLRCSSQSGHNTVSWYQQALGQGPQFIFQYYREEENGRGNFPPRFSGLQFPNYSSELNVNALELDDSALYLCASRLAGVYEQYFGPGTRLTVT.

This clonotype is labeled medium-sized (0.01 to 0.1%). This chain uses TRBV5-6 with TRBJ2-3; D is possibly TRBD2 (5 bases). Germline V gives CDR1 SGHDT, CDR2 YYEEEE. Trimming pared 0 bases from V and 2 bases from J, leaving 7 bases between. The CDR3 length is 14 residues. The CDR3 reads CASSLALDTDTQYF. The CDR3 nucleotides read TGTGCCAGCAGCTTGGCACTAGACACAGATACGCAGTATTTT.

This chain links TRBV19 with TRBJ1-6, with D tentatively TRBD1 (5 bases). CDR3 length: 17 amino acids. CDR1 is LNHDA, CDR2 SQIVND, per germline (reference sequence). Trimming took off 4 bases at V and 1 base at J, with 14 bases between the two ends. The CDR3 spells CASSTDSFRSYNSPLHF. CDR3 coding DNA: TGTGCCAGTAGTACAGACAGTTTTCGGTCCTATAATTCACCCCTCCACTTT.

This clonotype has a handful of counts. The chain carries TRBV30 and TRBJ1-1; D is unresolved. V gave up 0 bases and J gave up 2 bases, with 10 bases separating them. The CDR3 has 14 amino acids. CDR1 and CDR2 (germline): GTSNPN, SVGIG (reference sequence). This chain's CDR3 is CAWSVSIRNTEAFF. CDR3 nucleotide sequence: TGTGCCTGGAGTGTATCGATACGCAACACTGAAGCTTTCTTT.

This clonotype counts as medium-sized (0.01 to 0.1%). This chain's CDR3 is CASSSGTVNSPLHF. In DNA form, the CDR3 reads TGTGCCAGTAGCAGTGGGACCGTCAATTCACCCCTCCACTTT. The chain has TRBV19 and TRBJ1-6, with D maybe TRBD1 (5 bases). V was shortened by 6 bases and J by 7 bases, with 13 bases between the two germline ends. The CDR3 contains 14 residues. Germline CDR1 is LNHDA and CDR2 is SQIVND (reference sequence).

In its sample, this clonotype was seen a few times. CDR3 region: CASSFSQNSNQPQHF. CDR3 sequence (DNA): TGTGCCAGCAGCTTCTCACAGAATAGCAATCAGCCCCAGCATTTT. V gene TRBV13 combines with J gene TRBJ1-5; no definite D call. Germline V gene data show CDR1 as PRHDT and CDR2 as FYEKMQ (reference sequence). This CDR3 region has 15 residues. Trimming shortened V by 3 bases and J by 0 bases, and 9 bases separated the two germline ends.

CDR3 sequence reads: CASSAIETQYF. The CDR3 DNA sequence: TGTGCCAGCAGTGCGATAGAGACCCAGTACTTC. The genes are TRBV2 and TRBJ2-5, with unresolved D. Looked up from germline, CDR1 is SNHLY and CDR2 is FYNNEI. The length of the CDR3 is 11 residues. Trimming removed 4 bases at V and 4 bases at J, with 4 bases between.